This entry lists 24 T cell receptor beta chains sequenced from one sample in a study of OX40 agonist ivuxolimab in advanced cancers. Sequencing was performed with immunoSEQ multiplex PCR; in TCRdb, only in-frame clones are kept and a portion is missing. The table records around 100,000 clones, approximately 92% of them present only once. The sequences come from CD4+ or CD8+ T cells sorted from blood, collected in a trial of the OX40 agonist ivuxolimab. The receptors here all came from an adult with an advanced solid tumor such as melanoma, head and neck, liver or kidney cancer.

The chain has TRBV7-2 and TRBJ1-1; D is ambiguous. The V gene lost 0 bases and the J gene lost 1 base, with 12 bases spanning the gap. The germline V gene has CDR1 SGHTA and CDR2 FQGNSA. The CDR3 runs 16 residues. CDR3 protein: CASSLATAWENTEAFF. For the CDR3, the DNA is TGTGCCAGCAGCTTAGCCACAGCATGGGAGAACACTGAAGCTTTCTTT.

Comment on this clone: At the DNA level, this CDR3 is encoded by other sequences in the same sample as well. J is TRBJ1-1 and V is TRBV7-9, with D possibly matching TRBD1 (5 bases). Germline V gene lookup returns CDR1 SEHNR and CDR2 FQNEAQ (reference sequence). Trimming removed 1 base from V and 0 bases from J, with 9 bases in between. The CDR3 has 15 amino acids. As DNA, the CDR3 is TGTGCCAGCAGCTTAGGGGGCACCTTGAACACTGAAGCTTTCTTT. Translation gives CASSLGGTLNTEAFF. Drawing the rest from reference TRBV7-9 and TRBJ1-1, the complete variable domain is DTGVSQNPRHKITKRGQNVTFRCDPISEHNRLYWYRQTLGQGPEFLTYFQNEAQLEKSRLLSDRFSAERPKGSFSTLEIQRTEQGDSAMYLCASSLGGTLNTEAFFGQGTRLTVV.

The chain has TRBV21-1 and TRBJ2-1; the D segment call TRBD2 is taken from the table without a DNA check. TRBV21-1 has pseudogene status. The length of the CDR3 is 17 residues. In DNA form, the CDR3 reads TGTGCCAGCAGCAACGGGACTAGCGGGAAGATATACAATGAGCAGTTCTTC. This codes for CASSNGTSGKIYNEQFF.

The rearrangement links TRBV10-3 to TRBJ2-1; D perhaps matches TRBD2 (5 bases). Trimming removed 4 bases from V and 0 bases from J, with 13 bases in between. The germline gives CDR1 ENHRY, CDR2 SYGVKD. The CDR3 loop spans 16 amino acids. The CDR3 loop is CAISGVRGNSYNEQFF. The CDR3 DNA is TGTGCCATCAGTGGGGTCCGGGGTAACTCCTACAATGAGCAGTTCTTC.

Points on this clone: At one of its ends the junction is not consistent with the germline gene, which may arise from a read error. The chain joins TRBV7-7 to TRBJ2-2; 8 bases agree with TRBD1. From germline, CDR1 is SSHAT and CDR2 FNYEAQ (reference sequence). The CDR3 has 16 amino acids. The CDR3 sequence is CASSIRQGLNTGELFF. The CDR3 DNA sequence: TGTGCTAGCAGCATTCGACAGGGGCTGAACACCGGGGAGCTGTTTTTT.

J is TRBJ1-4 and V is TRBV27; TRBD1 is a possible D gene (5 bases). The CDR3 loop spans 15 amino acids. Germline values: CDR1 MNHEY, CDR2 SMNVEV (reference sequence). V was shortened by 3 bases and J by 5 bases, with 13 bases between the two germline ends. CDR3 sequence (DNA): TGTGCCAGCAGTTTGGGAGGACGGGACAATGAAAAACTGTTTTTT. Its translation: CASSLGGRDNEKLFF.

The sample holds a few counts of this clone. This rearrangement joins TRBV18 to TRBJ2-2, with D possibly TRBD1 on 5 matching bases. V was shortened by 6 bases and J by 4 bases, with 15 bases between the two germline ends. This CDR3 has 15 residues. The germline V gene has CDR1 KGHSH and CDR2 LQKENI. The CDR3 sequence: CASSSSRVGTGELFF. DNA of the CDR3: TGTGCCAGCTCTTCCAGCAGGGTGGGCACCGGGGAGCTGTTTTTT.

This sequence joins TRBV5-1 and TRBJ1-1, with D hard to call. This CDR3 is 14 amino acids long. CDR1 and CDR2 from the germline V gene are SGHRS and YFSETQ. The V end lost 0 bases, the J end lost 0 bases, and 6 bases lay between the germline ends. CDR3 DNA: TGCGCCAGCAGCTTGGACCTCATGAACACTGAAGCTTTCTTT. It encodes CASSLDLMNTEAFF.

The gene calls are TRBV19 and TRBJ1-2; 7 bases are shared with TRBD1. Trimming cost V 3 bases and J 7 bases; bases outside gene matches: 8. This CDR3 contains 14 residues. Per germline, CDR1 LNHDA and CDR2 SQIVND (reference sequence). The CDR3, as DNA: TGTGCCAGTAGTATCTCCGGGACAGTCGGTGGCTACACCTTC. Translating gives CASSISGTVGGYTF.

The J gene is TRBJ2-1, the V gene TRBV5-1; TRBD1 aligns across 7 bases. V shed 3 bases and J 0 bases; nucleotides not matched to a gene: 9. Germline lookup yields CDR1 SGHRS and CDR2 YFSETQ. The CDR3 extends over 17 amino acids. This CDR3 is CASSSTPQGSSYNEQFF. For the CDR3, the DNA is TGCGCCAGCAGCTCTACCCCACAGGGGAGCTCCTACAATGAGCAGTTCTTC.

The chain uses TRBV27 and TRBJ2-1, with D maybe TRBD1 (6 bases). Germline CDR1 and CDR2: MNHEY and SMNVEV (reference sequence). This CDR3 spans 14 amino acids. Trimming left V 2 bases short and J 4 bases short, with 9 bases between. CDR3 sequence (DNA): TGTGCCAGCAGTTTAGAGGGGGAATACAATGAGCAGTTCTTC. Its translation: CASSLEGEYNEQFF.

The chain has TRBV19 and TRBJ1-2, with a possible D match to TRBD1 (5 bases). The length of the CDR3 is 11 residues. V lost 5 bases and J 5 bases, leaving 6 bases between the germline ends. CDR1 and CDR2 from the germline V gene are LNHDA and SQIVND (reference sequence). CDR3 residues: CASSGAYGYTF. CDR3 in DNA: TGTGCCAGTAGTGGGGCTTATGGCTACACCTTC.

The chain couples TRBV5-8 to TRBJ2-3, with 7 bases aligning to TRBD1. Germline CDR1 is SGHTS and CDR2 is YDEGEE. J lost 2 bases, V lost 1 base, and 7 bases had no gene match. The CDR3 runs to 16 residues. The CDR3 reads CASSLTGTEITDTQYF. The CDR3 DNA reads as TGTGCCAGCAGCTTGACCGGGACAGAGATCACAGATACGCAGTATTTT.

In DNA, the CDR3 is TGTGCCAGCAGCTTGGTTGACTCCTTGGACGAGCAGTACTTC. Residues: CASSLVDSLDEQYF. The rearrangement uses TRBV5-4 and TRBJ2-7; D gene ambiguous. Looked up from germline, CDR1 is SGHNT and CDR2 is YYREEE (reference sequence). Trimming took 0 bases from V and 5 from J, leaving 12 bases between them. This CDR3 spans 14 amino acids.

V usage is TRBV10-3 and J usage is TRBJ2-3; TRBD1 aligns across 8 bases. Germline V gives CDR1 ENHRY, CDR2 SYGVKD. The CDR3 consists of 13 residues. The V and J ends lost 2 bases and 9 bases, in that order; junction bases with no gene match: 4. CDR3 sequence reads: CAISEGQGRTQYF. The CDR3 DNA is TGTGCCATCAGTGAGGGACAGGGTCGAACGCAGTATTTT.

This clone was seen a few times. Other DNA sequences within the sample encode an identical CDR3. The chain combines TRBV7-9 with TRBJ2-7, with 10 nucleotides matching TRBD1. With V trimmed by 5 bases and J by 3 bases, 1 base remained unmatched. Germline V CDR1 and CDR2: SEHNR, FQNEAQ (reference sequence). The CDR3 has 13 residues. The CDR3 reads CASSRDRGYEQYF. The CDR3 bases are TGTGCCAGCAGCCGGGACAGGGGCTACGAGCAGTACTTC.

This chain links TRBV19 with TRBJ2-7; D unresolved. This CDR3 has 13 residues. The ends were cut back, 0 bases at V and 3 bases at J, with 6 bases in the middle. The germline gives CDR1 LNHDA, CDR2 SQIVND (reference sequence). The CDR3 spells CASSIDGSYEQYF. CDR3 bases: TGTGCCAGTAGTATAGACGGCAGCTACGAGCAGTACTTC.

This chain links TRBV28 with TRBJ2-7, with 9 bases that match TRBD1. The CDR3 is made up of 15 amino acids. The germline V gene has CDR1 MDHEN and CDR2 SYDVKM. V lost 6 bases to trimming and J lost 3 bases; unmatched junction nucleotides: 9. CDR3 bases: TGTGCCAGCAGCCTGACCGGACAGGGGCTCTACGAGCAGTACTTC. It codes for CASSLTGQGLYEQYF.

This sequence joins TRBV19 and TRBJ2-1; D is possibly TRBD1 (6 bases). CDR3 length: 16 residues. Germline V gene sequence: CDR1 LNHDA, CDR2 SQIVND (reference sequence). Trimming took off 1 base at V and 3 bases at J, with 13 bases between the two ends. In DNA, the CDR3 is TGTGCCAGTAGTATAGGGGGGCGAGGGGACTACAATGAGCAGTTCTTC. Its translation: CASSIGGRGDYNEQFF.

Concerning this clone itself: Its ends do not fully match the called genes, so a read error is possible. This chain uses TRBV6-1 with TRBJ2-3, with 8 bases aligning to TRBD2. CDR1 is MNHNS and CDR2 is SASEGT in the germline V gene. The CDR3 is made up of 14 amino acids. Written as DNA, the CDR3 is TGTGCCAGCAGTCAAGCGGGGGTAACAGATACGCAGTATTTT. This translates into CASSQAGVTDTQYF.

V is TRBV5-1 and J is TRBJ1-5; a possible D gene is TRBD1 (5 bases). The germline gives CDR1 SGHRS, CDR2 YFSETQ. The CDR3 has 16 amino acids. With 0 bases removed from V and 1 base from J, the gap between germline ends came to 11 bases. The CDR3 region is CASSLEGRQSNQPQHF. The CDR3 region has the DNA TGCGCCAGCAGCTTGGAGGGCCGACAGAGCAATCAGCCCCAGCATTTT.

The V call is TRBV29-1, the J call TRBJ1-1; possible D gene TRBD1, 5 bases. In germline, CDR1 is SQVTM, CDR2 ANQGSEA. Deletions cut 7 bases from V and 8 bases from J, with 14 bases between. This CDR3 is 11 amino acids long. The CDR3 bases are TGCAGCGCCGCGGGGGGAGGGGAAGCTTTCTTT. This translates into CSAAGGGEAFF.

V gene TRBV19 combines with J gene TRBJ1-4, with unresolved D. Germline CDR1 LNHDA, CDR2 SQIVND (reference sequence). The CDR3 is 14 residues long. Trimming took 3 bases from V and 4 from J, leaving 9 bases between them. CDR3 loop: CASSMRRDNEKLFF. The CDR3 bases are TGTGCCAGTAGTATGCGACGTGATAATGAAAAACTGTTTTTT.

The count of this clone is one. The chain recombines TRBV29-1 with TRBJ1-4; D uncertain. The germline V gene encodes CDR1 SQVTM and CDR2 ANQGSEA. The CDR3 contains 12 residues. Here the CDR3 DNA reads TGCAGTGCAGGCGAGATAGTTGAAAAACTGTTTTTT. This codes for CSAGEIVEKLFF.